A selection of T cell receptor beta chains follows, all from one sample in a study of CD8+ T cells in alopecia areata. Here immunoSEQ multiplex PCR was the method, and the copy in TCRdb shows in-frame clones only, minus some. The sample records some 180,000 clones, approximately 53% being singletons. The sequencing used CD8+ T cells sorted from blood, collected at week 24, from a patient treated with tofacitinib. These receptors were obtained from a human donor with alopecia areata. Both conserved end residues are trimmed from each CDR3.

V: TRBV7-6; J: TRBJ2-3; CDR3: ASSARYRGLGDTQY
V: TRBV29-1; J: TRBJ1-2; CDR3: SVRGQNYGYT
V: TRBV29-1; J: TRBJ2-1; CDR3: SVPTLSGGVIEQF
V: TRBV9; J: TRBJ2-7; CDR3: ASSVGYEQY
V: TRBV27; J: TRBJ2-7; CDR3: ASSPSTGGISYEQY
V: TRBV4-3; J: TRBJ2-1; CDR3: ASSQDGQDNEQF
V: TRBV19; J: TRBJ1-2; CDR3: ASSPGTANYGYT
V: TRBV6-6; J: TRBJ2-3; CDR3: ASSFSSEQRGDTQY
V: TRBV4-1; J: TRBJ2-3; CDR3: ASSYDSGGATDTQY
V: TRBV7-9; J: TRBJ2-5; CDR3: ASSLGGWETQY
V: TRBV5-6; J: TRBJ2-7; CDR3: ASSFYLTYEQY
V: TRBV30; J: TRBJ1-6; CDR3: AWSEQGQGSPLH
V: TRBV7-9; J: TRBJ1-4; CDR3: ASSSYTEGNEKLF
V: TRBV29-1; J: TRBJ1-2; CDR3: SVVGENLHNYGYT
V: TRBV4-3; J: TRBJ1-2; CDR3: ASSQDLKANYGYT
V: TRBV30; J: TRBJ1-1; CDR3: AWKQGTEAF
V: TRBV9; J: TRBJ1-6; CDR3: ASSAPGTRGSPLH
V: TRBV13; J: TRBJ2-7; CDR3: ASRVGGTYEQY
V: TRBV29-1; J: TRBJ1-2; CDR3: SVGPPFEGANYGYT
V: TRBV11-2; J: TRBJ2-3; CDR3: ASSFVRADTQY